This paragraph covers one T cell receptor beta chain sequence. This sample was taken from a study of T-cell memory formation after mild COVID-19. MiXCR, run by TCRdb on the 5' RACE reads, gives a single entry per CDR3 protein. The sample comprises around 60,000 distinct CDR3 sequences, more than 8% of which are singletons, and approximately 1.2% rests with the top ten. CDR3 length: 16 residues. Germline CDR1 and CDR2: LGHDT and YNNKEL (reference sequence). The J segment lost 4 bases and the V segment lost 1 base, leaving 9 bases of the junction unmatched. Sample: PBMCs or a T cell subset sorted from them (not recorded which). This rearrangement joins TRBV3-1 to TRBJ2-5, with 7 bases identical to TRBD2. The sequence derives from a man younger than 35 who had mild COVID-19 (a few samples of this study predate the infection). Cell type and time point are not known. CDR3 region: CASSQVRAGSGETQYF. The CDR3 nucleotides are TGTGCCAGCAGCCAAGTCCGAGCGGGGAGTGGAGAGACCCAGTACTTC.